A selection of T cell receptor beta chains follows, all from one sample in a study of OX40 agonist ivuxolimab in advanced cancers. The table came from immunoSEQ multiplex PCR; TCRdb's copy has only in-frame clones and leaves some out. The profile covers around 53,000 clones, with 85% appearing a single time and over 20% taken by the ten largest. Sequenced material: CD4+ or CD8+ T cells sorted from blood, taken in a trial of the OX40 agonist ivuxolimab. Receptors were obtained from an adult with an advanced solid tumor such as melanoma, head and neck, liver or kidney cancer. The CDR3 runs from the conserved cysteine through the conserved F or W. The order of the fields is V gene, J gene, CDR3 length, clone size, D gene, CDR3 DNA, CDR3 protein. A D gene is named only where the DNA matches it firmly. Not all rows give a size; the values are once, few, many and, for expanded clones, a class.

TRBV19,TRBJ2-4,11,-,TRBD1,TGTGCCAGTGGGACAGTCTTCATTCAGTACTTC,CASGTVFIQYF
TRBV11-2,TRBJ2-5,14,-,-,TGTGCCAGCAGCTTAATTCCCGGAGAAGAGACCCAGTACTTC,CASSLIPGEETQYF
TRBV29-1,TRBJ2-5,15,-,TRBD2,TGCAGCGTTTTGCTAGCGGGGGGGCCCTCAGAGACCCAGTACTTC,CSVLLAGGPSETQYF
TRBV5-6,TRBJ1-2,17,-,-,TGTGCCAGCACCACCAGGACAGAAGTTGGCTGGGCCTATGGCTACACCTTC,CASTTRTEVGWAYGYTF
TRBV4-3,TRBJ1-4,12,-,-,TGCGCCAGCAGCCAAGGTACAGAAAAACTGTTTTTT,CASSQGTEKLFF
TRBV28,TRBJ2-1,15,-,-,TGTGCCAGCAGTTTAGCTCCCCGCTCCTACAATGAGCAGTTCTTC,CASSLAPRSYNEQFF
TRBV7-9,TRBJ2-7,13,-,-,TGTGCCAGCAGCCCGCCAACATCCTACGAGCAGTACTTC,CASSPPTSYEQYF
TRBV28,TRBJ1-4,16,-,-,TGTGCCAGCAGTTCCCAAGGTGGGACGAGAAATGAAAAACTGTTTTTT,CASSSQGGTRNEKLFF
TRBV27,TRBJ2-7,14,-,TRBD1,TGTGCCAGCAGTGGTAGGGACAGCGGCTACGAGCAGTACTTC,CASSGRDSGYEQYF
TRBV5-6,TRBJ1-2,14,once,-,TGTGCCAGCAGCCACCGGACAGTCAACTATGGCTACACCTTC,CASSHRTVNYGYTF
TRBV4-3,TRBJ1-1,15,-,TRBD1,TGCGCCAGCAGCCAAGACAGGACAGGGATTCCGCAAGCTTTCTTT,CASSQDRTGIPQAFF
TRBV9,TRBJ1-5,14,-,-,TGTGCCAGCAGCAACGGTTGGGTAAGTCAGCCCCAGCATTTT,CASSNGWVSQPQHF
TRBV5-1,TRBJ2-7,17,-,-,TGCGCCAGCAGCTTGATTCAGTTGCCAGAATCCCACTACGAGCAGTACTTC,CASSLIQLPESHYEQYF
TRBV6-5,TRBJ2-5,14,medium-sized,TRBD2,TGTGCCAGCAGTTCGACTAGCAGCCAAGAGACCCAGTACTTC,CASSSTSSQETQYF
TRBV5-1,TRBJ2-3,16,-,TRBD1,TGCGCCAGCAGCTCTTTACAGGGGGCCCTCACAGATACGCAGTATTTT,CASSSLQGALTDTQYF
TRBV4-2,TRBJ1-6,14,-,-,TGTGCCAGCAGCCATTATGTTGAGGTTTCACCCCTCCACTTT,CASSHYVEVSPLHF
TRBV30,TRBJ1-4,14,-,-,TGTGCCTGGAGTCCTCAGGACCCATGGGAAAAACTGTTTTTT,CAWSPQDPWEKLFF